This T cell receptor (beta chain) was sequenced during a study of technical replicates of blood from four donors. The CDR3 consists of 15 residues. With 4 bases clipped from V and 4 bases from J, the junction kept 5 bases outside the gene matches. Germline V gene data show CDR1 as SGHTA and CDR2 as FQGNSA. TCRdb's table, derived via immunoSEQ multiplex PCR, lists solely in-frame clones and lacks some. The data show tens of thousands of clones, with 90% to 95% seen just once and approximately 0.4% held by the top ten. The origin of this receptor is a human donor in good health. The sequenced sample consisted of T cells isolated from PBMCs. The chain combines TRBV7-2 with TRBJ1-3; 9 bases fit TRBD1. The CDR3 sequence is CASSYGQGKGNTIYF. CDR3 bases: TGTGCCAGCAGCTATGGACAGGGGAAAGGAAACACCATATATTTT.